What follows are 32 T cell receptor beta chains derived from one specimen sequenced in a study of blood T cells in healthy people across ages. A second PCR, run for roughly 7 to 12 cycles, used a sample-barcoded 5' primer plus a J-beta primer mix. MiXCR was run by TCRdb on the 5' RACE reads, yielding one entry per CDR3 protein. The sample carries about a million distinct CDR3 sequences, roughly 47% recorded once. Input material: blood. Receptors originate from a woman aged 55-69 years in good health.

The chain is built from TRBV11-2 and TRBJ2-6; D remains ambiguous. This CDR3 contains 19 residues. Germline V gene sequence: CDR1 SGHAT, CDR2 FQNNGV. Trimming stripped 5 bases from V and 0 bases from J, with 20 bases between. CDR3 sequence: CASSPHRLAKSSGANVLTF. In nucleotides, the CDR3 is TGTGCCAGCAGCCCCCATAGACTGGCCAAGAGCTCTGGGGCCAACGTCCTGACTTTC.

A few counts support this clonotype. The chain carries TRBV15 and TRBJ2-7; D unclear. Germline V gives CDR1 LNHNV, CDR2 YYDKDF (reference sequence). The CDR3 runs to 19 residues. V was pared by 0 bases and J by 3 bases, with 24 bases between. DNA for the CDR3: TGTGCCACCAGCAGAGATATCAAGGGTAATCCACGAAATATCTACGAGCAGTACTTC. Amino acids: CATSRDIKGNPRNIYEQYF.

The CDR3 protein is CASSQLAGGDLGTQYF. The DNA for the CDR3 is TGCGCCAGCAGCCAATTAGCGGGAGGGGATCTCGGTACGCAGTATTTT. This chain links TRBV4-3 with TRBJ2-3; 11 bases agree with TRBD2. CDR3 size: 16 residues. The V and J ends lost 2 bases and 8 bases, in that order; junction bases with no gene match: 9. CDR1 is LGHNA and CDR2 is YSLEER in the germline V gene.

The rearrangement uses TRBV20-1 and TRBJ2-1; tentative D call: TRBD1 (6 bases). Trimming cost V 0 bases and J 4 bases, with 13 bases left between them. The germline gives CDR1 DFQATT, CDR2 SNEGSKA (reference sequence). The CDR3 runs 15 residues. The CDR3 here is CSARDHRQVYNEQFF. The CDR3 DNA sequence: TGCAGTGCTAGAGATCATCGACAGGTATACAATGAGCAGTTCTTC.

The chain employs TRBV11-1 and TRBJ1-4; D call uncertain. The CDR3 covers 13 residues. With 5 bases removed from V and 8 bases from J, the gap between germline ends came to 12 bases. Germline V CDR1 and CDR2: SGHAT, FQDESV (reference sequence). The CDR3 DNA sequence: TGTGCCAGCAGCGCGAGGAGGGCAGAAAAACTGTTTTTT. It translates to CASSARRAEKLFF.

Of note for this clonotype: The junction departs from germline at one end; a sequencing error may be responsible. The CDR3 loop reads CDSSHGLAGTNYEQYF. The DNA for the CDR3 is TGTGACAGCAGCCACGGACTAGCGGGAACCAACTACGAGCAGTACTTC. The chain links TRBV7-2 to TRBJ2-7, with 12 nucleotides matching TRBD2. CDR1 and CDR2 from the germline V gene are SGHTA and FQGNSA. The CDR3 consists of 16 residues.

This clonotype has only a few counts. This chain connects TRBV20-1 to TRBJ2-1; D is uncertain. The germline V and J ends were trimmed by 1 base and 7 bases, with 11 bases remaining between them. CDR3 length equals 13 residues. Germline loops: CDR1 DFQATT, CDR2 SNEGSKA (reference sequence). The CDR3 bases are TGCAGTGCTAGAGTTATAAGTCGAAATGAGCAGTTCTTC. Translating it yields CSARVISRNEQFF.

The chain recombines TRBV29-1 with TRBJ2-5, with D perhaps TRBD2 (7 bases). The V gene lost 3 bases and the J gene lost 7 bases, with 12 bases spanning the gap. CDR3 length: 12 residues. The germline V gene has CDR1 SQVTM and CDR2 ANQGSEA. The CDR3 region is CSVDREGGTQYF. DNA of the CDR3: TGCAGCGTTGACAGGGAGGGGGGGACCCAGTACTTC.

This clonotype was observed a handful of times. The chain joins TRBV10-3 to TRBJ1-4, with 7 bases matching TRBD1. This CDR3 region has 15 residues. V lost 4 bases and J lost 5; bases outside the gene matches: 7. The germline gives CDR1 ENHRY, CDR2 SYGVKD. This chain's CDR3 is CAISGTGPVNEKLFF. As DNA, the CDR3 is TGTGCCATCAGTGGGACAGGCCCAGTGAATGAAAAACTGTTTTTT.

With regard to this clonotype: The conserved final phenylalanine or tryptophan is absent from the CDR3, which likely points to a read error. The chain carries TRBV4-3 and TRBJ2-5; D is perhaps TRBD2 (5 bases). V lost 4 bases and J lost 11, with 20 bases in between. Germline V gene sequence: CDR1 LGHNA, CDR2 YSLEER. This CDR3 is 14 amino acids long. The CDR3 sequence is CASSPRIVSGEQYI. The CDR3 nucleotides read TGCGCCAGCAGCCCGAGAATAGTCTCTGGGGAGCAGTACATC.

The rearrangement uses TRBV4-1 and TRBJ1-1, with D perhaps TRBD1 (5 bases). Trimming cost V 4 bases and J 2 bases, with 11 bases left between them. This CDR3 has 14 residues. Germline CDR1 is MGHRA and CDR2 is YSYEKL. CDR3 in DNA: TGCGCCAGCAGCCTGGGGCCGCAAAACACTGAAGCTTTCTTT. Encoded protein: CASSLGPQNTEAFF.

Comments on this clonotype: One end of the junction is discordant with germline, which a read error may explain. The genes are TRBV7-9 and TRBJ2-7; tentatively, D is TRBD1 (5 bases). CDR1 is SEHNR and CDR2 is FQNEAQ in the germline V gene (reference sequence). This CDR3 has 15 amino acids. The CDR3 bases are TGTGTCAGCAGCTTAGGGCAGGGTCTGGCCTACGAGCAGTACTTC. Its translation is CVSSLGQGLAYEQYF.

The rearrangement links TRBV3-1 to TRBJ2-1; 7 bases match TRBD2. CDR1 is LGHDT and CDR2 is YNNKEL in the germline V gene (reference sequence). V was clipped by 0 bases and J by 3 bases; unmatched bases: 5. The CDR3 is 16 residues long. CDR3 sequence: CASSQDLWTSYNEQFF. The CDR3 coding sequence is TGTGCCAGCAGCCAAGATCTATGGACTAGCTACAATGAGCAGTTCTTC.

In this sample, this clonotype turned up a few times. This sequence joins TRBV7-8 and TRBJ2-5; 8 positions match TRBD1. CDR1 and CDR2 (germline): SGHVS, FQNEAQ. V dropped 0 bases and J dropped 7; count of bases not matched to a gene: 7. CDR3 size: 15 residues. The CDR3 sequence: CASSLARTGSGTQYF. The CDR3 coding sequence is TGTGCCAGCAGCTTAGCACGGACAGGGTCTGGGACCCAGTACTTC.

V is TRBV28 and J is TRBJ2-7; the match to TRBD2 covers 7 bases. The CDR3 is 14 residues long. Germline CDR1 reads MDHEN; CDR2 reads SYDVKM. Trimming cost V 7 bases and J 0 bases; bases outside gene matches: 6. CDR3 DNA sequence: TGTGCCAGCAATCCCCCGGGAGGCTCCTACGAGCAGTACTTC. This codes for CASNPPGGSYEQYF.

The chain uses TRBV5-5 and TRBJ2-7, with D possibly matching TRBD2 (6 bases). The CDR3 is 15 residues long. Deletions cut 0 bases from V and 2 bases from J, with 12 bases between. Germline V CDR1 and CDR2: SGHKS, YYEKEE (reference sequence). Here the CDR3 reads CASSLESGTPYEQYF. The CDR3 coding sequence is TGTGCCAGCAGCTTGGAATCCGGGACTCCCTACGAGCAGTACTTC.

The chain couples TRBV27 to TRBJ1-1, with D perhaps TRBD1 (6 bases). CDR1 MNHEY and CDR2 SMNVEV come from the germline V gene (reference sequence). The V gene lost 1 base and the J gene lost 7 bases, with 10 bases spanning the gap. This CDR3 spans 13 amino acids. CDR3 nucleotides: TGTGCCAGCAGTTTATTTGGGACAAATGAAGCTTTCTTT. As protein: CASSLFGTNEAFF.

The rearrangement joins TRBV7-6 to TRBJ2-7; unclear D gene. Per the germline V gene, CDR1 is SGHVS and CDR2 is FNYEAQ. CDR3 length equals 15 residues. The germline V and J ends were trimmed by 1 base and 6 bases, with 16 bases remaining between them. This chain's CDR3 is CASSLDSHQVSEQYF. The CDR3 DNA follows: TGTGCCAGCAGCTTAGATTCGCACCAAGTAAGCGAGCAGTACTTC.

The chain links TRBV20-1 to TRBJ2-5; 7 positions agree with TRBD2. The DNA end is a closer match to TRBJ2-7, so the J assignment may be wrong. CDR3 length equals 14 residues. CDR1 is DFQATT and CDR2 is SNEGSKA in the germline V gene (reference sequence). CDR3 sequence: CSARDLRTRGEQYF. In DNA, the CDR3 is TGCAGTGCTAGAGATCTTAGGACTAGAGGCGAGCAGTACTTC.

This clonotype was seen only once. The rearrangement joins TRBV5-4 to TRBJ2-2, with D uncertain. Per the germline V gene, CDR1 is SGHNT and CDR2 is YYREEE (reference sequence). The CDR3 extends over 14 amino acids. V was shortened by 2 bases and J by 1 base, with 6 bases between the two germline ends. CDR3 nucleotides: TGTGCCAGCAGCTTTCGAGAGAACACCGGGGAGCTGTTTTTT. This translates into CASSFRENTGELFF.

This sequence joins TRBV4-1 and TRBJ2-4; weak D call: TRBD2 (6 bases). The germline V gene encodes CDR1 MGHRA and CDR2 YSYEKL. The CDR3 runs 17 residues. The germline V and J ends were trimmed by 1 base and 7 bases, with 20 bases remaining between them. Here the CDR3 reads CASSQALFREKGNIQYF. DNA for the CDR3: TGCGCCAGCAGCCAAGCCCTCTTCCGGGAGAAGGGCAACATTCAGTACTTC.

This chain connects TRBV4-1 to TRBJ2-4; D uncertain. The CDR3 sequence is 14 residues long. Germline values: CDR1 MGHRA, CDR2 YSYEKL. The V gene lost 1 base and the J gene lost 4 bases, with 8 bases spanning the gap. The CDR3 spells CASSQVAQKNIQYF. CDR3 DNA sequence: TGCGCCAGCAGCCAAGTGGCACAGAAAAACATTCAGTACTTC.

In its sample, this clonotype was seen a few times. The chain links TRBV6-5 to TRBJ1-1, with 9 bases matching TRBD1. This CDR3 has 14 residues. V was clipped by 3 bases and J by 5 bases; unmatched bases: 4. Germline V CDR1 and CDR2: MNHEY, SVGAGI. The DNA of the CDR3 is TGTGCCAGCAGTTATTGGACAGGGGTTACTGAAGCTTTCTTT. Residues: CASSYWTGVTEAFF.

The rearrangement joins TRBV29-1 to TRBJ2-3; no clear D. The CDR3 consists of 12 residues. The V and J ends lost 3 bases and 2 bases respectively, with 6 bases between them. CDR1 SQVTM and CDR2 ANQGSEA come from the germline V gene. The CDR3 protein is CSVEANTDTQYF. The CDR3 DNA follows: TGCAGCGTTGAGGCAAACACAGATACGCAGTATTTT.

The chain couples TRBV28 to TRBJ2-5; TRBD1 agrees at 8 bases. The closer fit of TRBJ2-7 to the DNA end suggests the J call may be wrong. CDR3 length: 15 amino acids. Germline V gene sequence: CDR1 MDHEN, CDR2 SYDVKM. In DNA form, the CDR3 reads TGTGCCAGCAGTTATGGGGGGACAGGACTCTACGAGCAGTACTTC. It is translated as CASSYGGTGLYEQYF.

J is TRBJ2-1 and V is TRBV28; D uncertain. With the DNA end fitting TRBJ2-7 better, the J assignment may be wrong. Germline CDR1 reads MDHEN; CDR2 reads SYDVKM. The CDR3 is 16 residues long. The CDR3 nucleotides read TGTGCCAGCAGTTCGGAAGCGTACAGCTCCTACAATGGGCAGTACTTC. Its translation is CASSSEAYSSYNGQYF.

V and J are TRBV7-9 and TRBJ2-6, with D possibly called TRBD1 or TRBD2 (5 bases each). Trimming pared 2 bases from V and 0 bases from J, leaving 17 bases between. Germline CDR1 and CDR2: SEHNR and FQNEAQ (reference sequence). This CDR3 contains 19 residues. The CDR3 here is CASSLNSRGQVSGANVLTF. The CDR3 nucleotides read TGTGCCAGCAGCTTAAATTCGAGGGGCCAAGTCTCTGGGGCCAACGTCCTGACTTTC.

V and J are TRBV20-1 and TRBJ2-3; 10 nucleotides align to TRBD2. Germline CDR1 reads DFQATT; CDR2 reads SNEGSKA (reference sequence). J was trimmed by 3 bases and V by 3 bases; bases with no gene match: 6. The CDR3 has 15 residues. In DNA, the CDR3 is TGCAGTGCTAGTATCCTAGCGGGAGCTACAGATACGCAGTATTTT. Translated: CSASILAGATDTQYF.

The J gene is TRBJ2-3, the V gene TRBV2, with D maybe TRBD2 (5 bases). The CDR3 runs to 15 residues. Germline V gene sequence: CDR1 SNHLY, CDR2 FYNNEI. V lost 6 bases to trimming and J lost 0 bases, with 13 bases between them. The CDR3, as DNA: TGTGCCAGCAGAGCCCGGAGCGGAAGCACAGATACGCAGTATTTT. Its translation is CASRARSGSTDTQYF. Using reference TRBV2 and TRBJ2-3 for the parts outside the CDR3, the full variable domain is EPEVTQTPSHQVTQMGQEVILRCVPISNHLYFYWYRQILGQKVEFLVSFYNNEISEKSEIFDDQFSVERPDGSNFTLKIRSTKLEDSAMYFCASRARSGSTDTQYFGPGTRLTVL.

Here the CDR3 reads CASNLDRGGTEAFF. CDR3 nucleotide sequence: TGTGCCAGCAATCTCGACAGGGGGGGCACTGAAGCTTTCTTT. This chain connects TRBV28 to TRBJ1-1; 9 bases map to TRBD1. The CDR3 is 14 residues long. The germline CDR1 and CDR2 sequences are MDHEN and SYDVKM. With V trimmed by 7 bases and J by 4 bases, 7 bases remained unmatched.

The V call is TRBV7-2, the J call TRBJ2-3; possibly TRBD1 or TRBD2 for D (5 bases each). The CDR3 loop spans 14 amino acids. The V gene's germline CDR1 is SGHTA and CDR2 FQGNSA. V lost 3 bases and J lost 4, with 11 bases in between. The CDR3 here is CASSLGRTPDTQYF. The CDR3 DNA follows: TGTGCCAGCAGCTTGGGACGCACGCCAGATACGCAGTATTTT.

V gene TRBV7-2 combines with J gene TRBJ2-5; D is possibly TRBD1 (5 bases). CDR3 size: 13 residues. The V gene lost 6 bases and the J gene lost 5 bases, with 13 bases spanning the gap. CDR1 is SGHTA, CDR2 FQGNSA, per germline. CDR3 coding DNA: TGTGCCAGCAGGCCCCCAGGGATGGAGACCCAGTACTTC. The encoded protein is CASRPPGMETQYF.